What follows are 23 T cell receptor beta chains derived from one specimen sequenced in a study of cytomegalovirus exposure and HLA in healthy donors. Method: immunoSEQ multiplex PCR; TCRdb's copy keeps in-frame clones and lacks some. The data hold more than 300,000 clones, with roughly 89% observed a single time. Material: PBMCs. These receptors came from a woman under 30 in good health and CMV-seronegative.

The chain couples TRBV12-5 to TRBJ2-1; maybe TRBD2 (6 bases). Germline CDR1 and CDR2: LGHNT and FRNRAP. This CDR3 is 13 amino acids long. Trimming removed 1 base at V and 9 bases at J, with 10 bases between. CDR3 sequence: CASGLEGRREQFF. CDR3 nucleotides: TGTGCTAGTGGTTTGGAAGGGAGGCGTGAGCAGTTCTTC.

This CDR3 reads CASTSTTLEQYF. CDR3 nucleotides: TGTGCCAGCACCTCTACTACATTAGAGCAGTACTTC. The chain joins TRBV5-4 to TRBJ2-7; the D is unclear. The V gene lost 6 bases and the J gene lost 7 bases, with 14 bases spanning the gap. CDR3 length: 12 amino acids. Germline loops: CDR1 SGHNT, CDR2 YYREEE (reference sequence).

This chain links TRBV19 with TRBJ2-5; D is perhaps TRBD2 (6 bases). V was cut by 1 base and J by 5 bases, with 20 bases left in between. This CDR3 spans 17 amino acids. CDR1 is LNHDA and CDR2 is SQIVND in the germline V gene (reference sequence). This CDR3 is CASSIVTSRWKTETQYF. Written as DNA, the CDR3 is TGTGCCAGTAGTATAGTAACTAGCAGATGGAAAACGGAGACCCAGTACTTC.

V and J are TRBV2 and TRBJ1-1; a possible D gene is TRBD1 (5 bases). This CDR3 spans 12 amino acids. The germline V and J ends were trimmed by 5 bases and 3 bases, with 7 bases remaining between them. Germline lookup yields CDR1 SNHLY and CDR2 FYNNEI. CDR3 nucleotides: TGTGCCAGCAGTACGGGGGACACTGAAGCTTTCTTT. The encoded protein is CASSTGDTEAFF.

The chain carries TRBV6-5 and TRBJ1-1, with D uncertain. This CDR3 is 14 amino acids long. Germline CDR1 MNHEY, CDR2 SVGAGI. Trimming left V 6 bases short and J 0 bases short, with 11 bases between. The CDR3 loop is CASSILSMNTEAFF. CDR3 in DNA: TGTGCCAGCAGCATACTCTCGATGAACACTGAAGCTTTCTTT.

This clone was detected only once. The chain is built from TRBV7-8 and TRBJ2-5; TRBD2 agrees at 8 bases. CDR1 is SGHVS and CDR2 is FQNEAQ in the germline V gene. CDR3 size: 15 residues. V was clipped by 1 base and J by 5 bases; unmatched bases: 6. The DNA for the CDR3 is TGTGCCAGCAGCTTAGGAGCGGGAGCATCGGAGACCCAGTACTTC. As protein: CASSLGAGASETQYF.

The chain uses TRBV5-1 and TRBJ2-1; weak D call: TRBD2 (5 bases). V was clipped by 1 base and J by 5 bases, with 16 bases between them. Looked up from germline, CDR1 is SGHRS and CDR2 is YFSETQ. CDR3 length: 16 amino acids. CDR3 protein: CASSLRVASRNNEQFF. Here the CDR3 DNA reads TGCGCCAGCAGCTTGAGGGTGGCTAGCCGAAACAATGAGCAGTTCTTC.

The chain has TRBV4-2 and TRBJ2-1; 9 positions agree with TRBD2. V was clipped by 0 bases and J by 4 bases; unmatched bases: 7. This CDR3 contains 17 residues. The germline V gene has CDR1 LGHNA and CDR2 YNFKEQ. Here the CDR3 reads CASSQDPIAGDYNEQFF. In DNA form, the CDR3 reads TGTGCCAGCAGCCAAGATCCGATAGCGGGAGATTACAATGAGCAGTTCTTC.

The CDR3: CASSFITGASSGANVLTF. CDR3 bases: TGTGCCAGCAGCTTTATTACAGGGGCCAGCTCTGGGGCCAACGTCCTGACTTTC. The chain is built from TRBV7-9 and TRBJ2-6; 7 bases align to TRBD1. Per germline, CDR1 SEHNR and CDR2 FQNEAQ (reference sequence). Losses at the gene ends were 3 bases for V and 0 bases for J; bases not matched to a gene: 8. The CDR3 runs to 18 residues.

The chain has TRBV19 and TRBJ2-1; D gene uncertain. Trimming took off 1 base at V and 3 bases at J, with 7 bases between the two ends. This CDR3 region has 14 residues. Per the germline V gene, CDR1 is LNHDA and CDR2 is SQIVND (reference sequence). The CDR3 loop reads CASSIVGNYNEQFF. CDR3 in DNA: TGTGCCAGTAGTATAGTGGGCAACTACAATGAGCAGTTCTTC. The variable domain in full, with the rest retrieved from reference TRBV19 and TRBJ2-1, is DGGITQSPKYLFRKEGQNVTLSCEQNLNHDAMYWYRQDPGQGLRLIYYSQIVNDFQKGDIAEGYSVSREKKESFPLTVTSAQKNPTAFYLCASSIVGNYNEQFFGPGTRLTVL.

V and J are TRBV29-1 and TRBJ2-3, with D possibly being TRBD1 (5 bases). This CDR3 has 15 residues. Looked up from germline, CDR1 is SQVTM and CDR2 is ANQGSEA. V gave up 3 bases and J gave up 2 bases, with 15 bases separating them. In DNA, the CDR3 is TGCAGCGTTGACGTCCCATGGACATACACAGATACGCAGTATTTT. It translates to CSVDVPWTYTDTQYF.

This clone was detected only a few times. The J gene is TRBJ2-7, the V gene TRBV5-4; 9 bases align to TRBD2. J was trimmed by 2 bases and V by 3 bases; bases with no gene match: 3. The CDR3 loop spans 14 amino acids. Per germline, CDR1 SGHNT and CDR2 YYREEE (reference sequence). In DNA, the CDR3 is TGTGCCAGCAGCTCCTCTAGCGGGGCCTACGAGCAGTACTTC. This gives the protein CASSSSSGAYEQYF.

In DNA form, the CDR3 reads TGTGCCAGCAGCGGGCGAGCGGGAGCAGGGGTGGGAGATACGCAGTATTTT. This encodes CASSGRAGAGVGDTQYF. The chain joins TRBV5-4 to TRBJ2-3; 8 bases map to TRBD2. J was trimmed by 5 bases and V by 4 bases; bases with no gene match: 15. CDR3 size: 17 residues. Germline-derived CDR1 and CDR2 are SGHNT and YYREEE (reference sequence).

This clone was seen only once. The chain joins TRBV7-2 to TRBJ2-5; TRBD2 matches at 12 bases. This CDR3 region has 17 residues. V trimming: 5 bases; J trimming: 2 bases; junction bases outside the gene matches: 9. The germline CDR1 and CDR2 sequences are SGHTA and FQGNSA. CDR3 DNA: TGTGCCAGCAGCGTGACAGGGACTAGCGGGCTGCAAGAGACCCAGTACTTC. The encoded protein is CASSVTGTSGLQETQYF.

V is TRBV7-2 and J is TRBJ2-3; 13 bases match TRBD2. The V segment lost 5 bases and the J segment 2 bases; nucleotides outside the gene matches: 7. The CDR3 runs to 17 residues. Germline assignment: CDR1 SGHTA and CDR2 FQGNSA. The chain's CDR3 is CASSLSGLAGYTDTQYF. The CDR3 nucleotides read TGTGCCAGCAGCCTGTCGGGACTAGCGGGATACACAGATACGCAGTATTTT.

This chain links TRBV20-1 with TRBJ1-2, with D unresolved. Germline assignment: CDR1 DFQATT and CDR2 SNEGSKA (reference sequence). The V end was cut by 4 bases, the J end by 5 bases, with 5 bases between. This CDR3 contains 10 residues. Written as DNA, the CDR3 is TGCAGTGCTACCTTGTATGGCTACACCTTC. Its protein is CSATLYGYTF.

This clone was observed a handful of times. The chain is built from TRBV2 and TRBJ2-7; D is possibly TRBD1 (5 bases). V lost 3 bases to trimming and J lost 6 bases, with 15 bases between them. The CDR3 extends over 14 amino acids. Germline CDR1 is SNHLY and CDR2 is FYNNEI. The CDR3 DNA sequence: TGTGCCAGCAGTGACGTGGACACTGATGGCGAGCAGTACTTC. Protein sequence: CASSDVDTDGEQYF.

CDR3 sequence (DNA): TGTGCCAGCAGCTTAGAACCACAGGGACTATATAGCAATCAGCCCCAGCATTTT. Residues: CASSLEPQGLYSNQPQHF. The chain links TRBV7-2 to TRBJ1-5; TRBD1 is a possible D gene (6 bases). This CDR3 contains 18 residues. With 1 base removed from V and 0 bases from J, the gap between germline ends came to 16 bases. Per the germline V gene, CDR1 is SGHTA and CDR2 is FQGNSA.

This chain connects TRBV6-1 to TRBJ2-7, with TRBD2 identical over 9 bases. The CDR3 runs to 14 residues. The germline V gene has CDR1 MNHNS and CDR2 SASEGT. V was pared by 3 bases and J by 6 bases, with 6 bases of the junction left unmatched. For the CDR3, the DNA is TGTGCCAGCAGTGAGTTAGCGGGAGCGTCCGAGCAGTACTTC. This gives the protein CASSELAGASEQYF.

This clone was found once. The chain combines TRBV6-5 with TRBJ2-7; 11 bases fit TRBD1. Germline-derived CDR1 and CDR2 are MNHEY and SVGAGI. The ends lost 2 bases at V and 3 bases at J; junction bases unmatched: 6. This CDR3 has 16 amino acids. The CDR3, as DNA: TGTGCCAGCAGTTACGGGGGGACAGGGGGTTTCTACGAGCAGTACTTC. Encoded protein: CASSYGGTGGFYEQYF.

V is TRBV2 and J is TRBJ2-7, with 7 bases fitting TRBD2. Germline V gene sequence: CDR1 SNHLY, CDR2 FYNNEI. The CDR3 extends over 15 amino acids. After removal of 7 bases from V and 0 bases from J, the junction contained 9 bases not matched to a gene. This CDR3 is CASTPLAYASYEQYF. For the CDR3, the DNA is TGTGCCAGCACCCCACTAGCGTACGCCTCCTACGAGCAGTACTTC.

The DNA for the CDR3 is TGTGCCAGCAGCCCCCCGGACAGGGGTCCCACAGATACGCAGTATTTT. It translates to CASSPPDRGPTDTQYF. The rearrangement uses TRBV14 and TRBJ2-3; 9 bases are shared with TRBD1. CDR1 SGHDN and CDR2 FVKESK come from the germline V gene. The CDR3 length is 16 residues. With 4 bases clipped from V and 2 bases from J, the junction kept 7 bases outside the gene matches.

This clone appeared once. The rearrangement uses TRBV9 and TRBJ2-7, with a weak D call TRBD2 (6 bases). Trimming took off 4 bases at V and 6 bases at J, with 20 bases between the two ends. CDR3 size: 15 residues. Germline V gene data show CDR1 as SGDLS and CDR2 as YYNGEE. The CDR3 nucleotides read TGTGCCAGCAGCCCCTGGGACTCTCCTGGCTCCGAGCAGTACTTC. It translates to CASSPWDSPGSEQYF. The full variable domain, its missing parts supplied by reference TRBV9 and TRBJ2-7, is DSGVTQTPKHLITATGQRVTLRCSPRSGDLSVYWYQQSLDQGLQFLIQYYNGEERAKGNILERFSAQQFPDLHSELNLSSLELGDSALYFCASSPWDSPGSEQYFGPGTRLTVT.